This T cell receptor (beta chain) was found in a study of brain T cells in children with intractable seizures. The time point: blood from clinic visit 5 months post-surgery; TSC patient then seizure free. Sequencing used immunoSEQ multiplex PCR; TCRdb keeps in-frame clones, though not all of them. The sample has approximately 330,000 clones; 85% to 95% are singletons. The specimen comprised peripheral blood, sampled 4 to 5 months after surgery. The sequence derives from a boy less than two years old with tuberous sclerosis and intractable seizures.

CDR3 coding DNA: TGTGCCAGCAGCCAAGATCGGGGTCCGTCCTATGAGCAGTTCTTC. Translation: CASSQDRGPSYEQFF. This chain connects TRBV14 to TRBJ2-1; TRBD2 might be the D (5 bases). The V end was cut by 0 bases, the J end by 8 bases, with 14 bases between. This CDR3 has 15 residues. The germline CDR1 and CDR2 sequences are SGHDN and FVKESK.